This T cell receptor beta chain was sequenced during a study of chronic HIV infection and antiretroviral therapy. V lost 3 bases, J lost 1 base, and 9 bases lay in between. The CDR3 runs to 14 residues. The germline V gene has CDR1 DFQATT and CDR2 SNEGSKA (reference sequence). The sample holds many counts of this clonotype. TCRdb itself ran the 5' RACE reads through MiXCR, one entry per CDR3 protein. The profile covers approximately 40,000 distinct CDR3 sequences, with 7% to 10% appearing a single time and approximately 2.6% taken by the ten largest. Sequenced sample: peripheral blood. The origin of this receptor is an adult who had HIV and had not received antiretroviral therapy, or was an uninfected healthy control (not recorded which). This chain links TRBV20-1 with TRBJ1-4, with a weak D call TRBD1 (5 bases). The CDR3 spells CSAREGRTNEKLFF. CDR3 sequence (DNA): TGCAGTGCTAGGGAGGGACGAACTAATGAAAAACTGTTTTTT.